These 13 T cell receptor beta chains were sequenced from one sample in a study of T cell repertoires in cytomegalovirus infection. TCRdb reanalysed the reads using MiXCR and keeps one entry per CDR3 protein. The profile covers about 680,000 distinct CDR3 sequences, with approximately 24% appearing a single time and under 8.5% taken by the ten largest. The sequenced sample consisted of CD8+ T cells from PBMCs. The receptors were sampled from a human donor in good health (CMV status not recorded). Some clones in this sample may be carry-over from other donors' samples.

This chain joins TRBV7-6 and TRBJ1-2; D perhaps matches TRBD1 (5 bases). CDR1 and CDR2 from the germline V gene are SGHVS and FNYEAQ. V was clipped by 4 bases and J by 4 bases, with 13 bases between them. CDR3 length: 14 residues. The CDR3 loop is CASSSGGGAYGYTF. The CDR3 DNA reads as TGTGCCAGCAGCTCTGGGGGAGGCGCCTATGGCTACACCTTC.

The chain has TRBV7-8 and TRBJ1-3; maybe TRBD1 (6 bases). V lost 0 bases and J 6 bases, leaving 12 bases between the germline ends. CDR1 is SGHVS, CDR2 FQNEAQ, per germline. CDR3 length equals 15 residues. CDR3 nucleotide sequence: TGTGCCAGCAGCTTAGCGGATCAGGGACAAAACACCATATATTTT. Translating it yields CASSLADQGQNTIYF.

This chain links TRBV20-1 with TRBJ2-3; D gene unclear. Per germline, CDR1 DFQATT and CDR2 SNEGSKA (reference sequence). The CDR3 totals 16 residues. V lost 0 bases and J 2 bases, leaving 15 bases between the germline ends. The CDR3 sequence is CSARDPHHTYTDTQYF. CDR3 nucleotide sequence: TGCAGTGCTAGAGATCCACACCACACTTACACAGATACGCAGTATTTT.

This clonotype has ten or more counts. The V gene is TRBV7-6, the J gene TRBJ2-1, with TRBD1 matching 9 bases. V shed 5 bases, J shed 2 bases, and the junction held 7 bases outside the gene matches. The length of the CDR3 is 16 residues. Per the germline V gene, CDR1 is SGHVS and CDR2 is FNYEAQ. The CDR3 bases are TGTGCCAGCAGCCTCCCGGACAGGGGTCCCTACAATGAGCAGTTCTTC. Protein: CASSLPDRGPYNEQFF.

This clonotype was seen only a few times. The chain carries TRBV4-2 and TRBJ1-5; D is unresolved. The ends were cut back, 0 bases at V and 1 base at J, with 7 bases in the middle. The CDR3 runs 15 residues. The germline V gene encodes CDR1 LGHNA and CDR2 YNFKEQ. CDR3 nucleotide sequence: TGTGCCAGCAGCCAAGAAATTATGAGCAATCAGCCCCAGCATTTT. Its translation is CASSQEIMSNQPQHF.

The gene calls are TRBV7-8 and TRBJ2-3; D might be TRBD2 (6 bases). This CDR3 has 16 residues. Trimming left V 1 base short and J 0 bases short, with 11 bases between. CDR1 and CDR2 from the germline V gene are SGHVS and FQNEAQ. The CDR3 sequence is CASSLVARESTDTQYF. CDR3 in DNA: TGTGCCAGCAGCTTAGTTGCGCGGGAAAGCACAGATACGCAGTATTTT.

The V gene is TRBV4-1, the J gene TRBJ2-1; 11 nucleotides match TRBD2. This CDR3 is 16 amino acids long. CDR1 is MGHRA, CDR2 YSYEKL, per germline. After removal of 4 bases from V and 5 bases from J, the junction contained 7 bases not matched to a gene. The CDR3 nucleotides read TGCGCCAGCAGCCGAACTAGCGGGGGATTCAACAATGAGCAGTTCTTC. As protein: CASSRTSGGFNNEQFF.

This clonotype has only one observation. Here the CDR3 reads CASSIRQDNTEAFF. CDR3 DNA: TGTGCCAGCAGTATCCGACAGGACAACACTGAAGCTTTCTTT. The chain employs TRBV28 and TRBJ1-1; tentative D call: TRBD1 (6 bases). Germline V gene lookup returns CDR1 MDHEN and CDR2 SYDVKM. V was cut by 5 bases and J by 2 bases, with 12 bases left in between. The CDR3 covers 14 residues.

On this clonotype: Lacking the conserved final phenylalanine or tryptophan, this CDR3 likely reflects a read error. This rearrangement joins TRBV4-1 to TRBJ1-5; D gene ambiguous. Germline loops: CDR1 MGHRA, CDR2 YSYEKL. This CDR3 is built from 12 residues. V shed 4 bases and J shed 5 bases, with 6 bases lying between them. The CDR3 spells CASSLGDQPQHP. CDR3 in DNA: TGCGCCAGCAGCCTTGGGGATCAGCCCCAGCATCCT.

This clonotype showed up just a few times. V and J are TRBV24-1 and TRBJ2-1; D is perhaps TRBD2 (6 bases). Germline V gene data show CDR1 as KGHDR and CDR2 as SFDVKD. V dropped 9 bases and J dropped 0 bases, with 14 bases sitting between them. CDR3 length: 15 amino acids. CDR3 residues: CATQSGGVSYNEQFF. In nucleotides, the CDR3 is TGTGCCACCCAGTCGGGCGGGGTCTCCTACAATGAGCAGTTCTTC.

This clonotype showed up many times. V usage is TRBV29-1 and J usage is TRBJ2-4; 7 bases map to TRBD1. CDR1 SQVTM and CDR2 ANQGSEA come from the germline V gene. This CDR3 is 15 amino acids long. V shed 3 bases and J 1 base; nucleotides not matched to a gene: 6. DNA for the CDR3: TGCAGCGTTGATGAACGAGGGGGCGCCAAAAACATTCAGTACTTC. Its translation: CSVDERGGAKNIQYF.

The gene calls are TRBV6-2 or TRBV6-3 and TRBJ2-2, with D hard to call. The germline V and J ends were trimmed by 4 bases and 10 bases, with 10 bases remaining between them. This CDR3 spans 12 amino acids. Germline CDR1 reads MNHEY; CDR2 reads SVGEGT. This CDR3 reads CASSFDFTELFF. In nucleotides, the CDR3 is TGTGCCAGCAGTTTTGATTTCACGGAGCTGTTTTTT.

This clonotype was seen a few times. V usage is TRBV4-3 and J usage is TRBJ2-4, with D tentatively TRBD1 or TRBD2 (6 bases each). Trimming shortened V by 0 bases and J by 8 bases, and 14 bases separated the two germline ends. The germline CDR1 and CDR2 sequences are LGHNA and YSLEER. CDR3 length equals 15 residues. For the CDR3, the DNA is TGCGCCAGCAGCCAAGACTCGGGGGCCCGTGACATTCAGTACTTC. It translates to CASSQDSGARDIQYF.